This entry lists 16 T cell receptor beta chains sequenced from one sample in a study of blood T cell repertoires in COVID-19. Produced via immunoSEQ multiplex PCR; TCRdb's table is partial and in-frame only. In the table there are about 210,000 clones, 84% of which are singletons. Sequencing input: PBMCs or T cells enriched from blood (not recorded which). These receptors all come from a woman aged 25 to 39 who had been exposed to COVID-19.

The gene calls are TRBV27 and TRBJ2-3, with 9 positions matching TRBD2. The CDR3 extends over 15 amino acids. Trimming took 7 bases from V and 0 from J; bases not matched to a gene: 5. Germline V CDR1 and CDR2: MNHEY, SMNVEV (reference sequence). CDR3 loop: CASTLAGSSTDTQYF. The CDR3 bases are TGTGCCAGCACCCTAGCGGGGTCTAGCACAGATACGCAGTATTTT.

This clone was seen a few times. CDR3 DNA: TGTGCCACCACGACTATTCCGAACACCGGGGAGCTGTTTTTT. It is translated as CATTTIPNTGELFF. The chain carries TRBV6-5 and TRBJ2-2, with D perhaps TRBD2 (5 bases). V lost 10 bases, J lost 0 bases, and 12 bases lay in between. The CDR3 spans 14 residues. Germline lookup yields CDR1 MNHEY and CDR2 SVGAGI.

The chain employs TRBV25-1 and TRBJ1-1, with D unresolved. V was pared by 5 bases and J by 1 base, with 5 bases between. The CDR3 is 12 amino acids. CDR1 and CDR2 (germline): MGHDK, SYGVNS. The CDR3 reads CASSTGNTEAFF. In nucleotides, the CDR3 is TGTGCCAGCAGTACGGGGAACACTGAAGCTTTCTTT. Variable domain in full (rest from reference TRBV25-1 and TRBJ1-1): EADIYQTPRYLVIGTGKKITLECSQTMGHDKMYWYQQDPGMELHLIHYSYGVNSTEKGDLSSESTVSRIRTEHFPLTLESARPSHTSQYLCASSTGNTEAFFGQGTRLTVV.

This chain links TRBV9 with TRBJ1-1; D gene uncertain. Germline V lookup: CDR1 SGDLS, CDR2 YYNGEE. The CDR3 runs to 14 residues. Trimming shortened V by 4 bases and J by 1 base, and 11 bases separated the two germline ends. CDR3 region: CASSPRAANTEAFF. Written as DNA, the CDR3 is TGTGCCAGCAGCCCGCGGGCAGCGAACACTGAAGCTTTCTTT.

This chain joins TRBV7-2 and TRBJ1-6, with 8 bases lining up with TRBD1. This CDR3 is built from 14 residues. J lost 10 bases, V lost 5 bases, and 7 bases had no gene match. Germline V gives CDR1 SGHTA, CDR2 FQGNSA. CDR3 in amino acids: CASSPGTGTSPLHF. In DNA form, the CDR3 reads TGTGCCAGCAGCCCCGGGACAGGAACCTCACCCCTCCACTTT.

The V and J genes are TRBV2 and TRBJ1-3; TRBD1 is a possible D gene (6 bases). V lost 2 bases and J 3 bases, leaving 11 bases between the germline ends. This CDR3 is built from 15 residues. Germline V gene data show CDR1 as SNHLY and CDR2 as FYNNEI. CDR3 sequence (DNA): TGTGCCAGCAGTGAAACCAGGGGAGTTGGAAACACCATATATTTT. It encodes CASSETRGVGNTIYF.

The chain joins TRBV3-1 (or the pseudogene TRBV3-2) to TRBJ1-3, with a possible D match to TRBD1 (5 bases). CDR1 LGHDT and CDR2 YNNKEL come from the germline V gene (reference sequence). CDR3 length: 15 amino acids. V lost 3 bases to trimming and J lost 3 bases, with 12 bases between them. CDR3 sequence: CASSQQGLIGNTIYF. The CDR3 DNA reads TGTGCCAGCAGCCAGCAGGGTCTCATTGGAAACACCATATATTTT.

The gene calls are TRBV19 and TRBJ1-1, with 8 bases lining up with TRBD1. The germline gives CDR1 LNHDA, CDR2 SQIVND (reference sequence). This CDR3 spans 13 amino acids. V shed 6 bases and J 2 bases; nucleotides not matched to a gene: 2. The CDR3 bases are TGTGCCAGTAGAGGACAGGGAAACACTGAAGCTTTCTTT. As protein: CASRGQGNTEAFF.

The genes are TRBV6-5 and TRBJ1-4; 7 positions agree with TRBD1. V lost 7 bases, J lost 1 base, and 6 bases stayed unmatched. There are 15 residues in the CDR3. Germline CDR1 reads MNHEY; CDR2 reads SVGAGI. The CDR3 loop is CASNRQGLTNEKLFF. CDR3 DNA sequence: TGTGCCAGCAATCGACAGGGATTAACTAATGAAAAACTGTTTTTT.

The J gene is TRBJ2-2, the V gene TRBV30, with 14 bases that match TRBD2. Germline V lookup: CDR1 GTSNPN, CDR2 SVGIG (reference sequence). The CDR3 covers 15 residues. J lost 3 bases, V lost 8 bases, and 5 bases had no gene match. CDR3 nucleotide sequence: TGTGCCGGACTAGCGGGGGGTCGGTACACCGGGGAGCTGTTTTTT. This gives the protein CAGLAGGRYTGELFF.

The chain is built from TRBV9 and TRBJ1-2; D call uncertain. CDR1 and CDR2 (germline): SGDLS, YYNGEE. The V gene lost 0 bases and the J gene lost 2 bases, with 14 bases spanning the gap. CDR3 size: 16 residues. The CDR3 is CASSVEAEGLNYGYTF. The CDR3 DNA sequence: TGTGCCAGCAGCGTAGAGGCGGAGGGTTTAAACTATGGCTACACCTTC.

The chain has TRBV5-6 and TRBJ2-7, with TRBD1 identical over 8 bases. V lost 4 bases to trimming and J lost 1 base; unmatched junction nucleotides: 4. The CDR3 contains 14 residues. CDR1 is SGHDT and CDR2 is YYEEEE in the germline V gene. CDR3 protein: CASSPGQGSYEQYF. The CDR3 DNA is TGTGCCAGCAGCCCAGGACAGGGATCCTACGAGCAGTACTTC.

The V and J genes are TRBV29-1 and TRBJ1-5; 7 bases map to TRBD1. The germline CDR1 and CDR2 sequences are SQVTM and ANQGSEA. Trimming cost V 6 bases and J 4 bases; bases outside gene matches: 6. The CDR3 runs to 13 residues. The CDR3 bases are TGCAGCGTAGTTACAGGGGATAATCAGCCCCAGCATTTT. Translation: CSVVTGDNQPQHF.

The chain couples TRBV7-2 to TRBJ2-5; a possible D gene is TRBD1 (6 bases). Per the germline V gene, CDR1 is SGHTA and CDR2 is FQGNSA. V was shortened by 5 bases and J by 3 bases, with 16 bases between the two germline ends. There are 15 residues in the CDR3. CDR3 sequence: CASSIRPGQEETQYF. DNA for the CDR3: TGTGCCAGCAGCATACGCCCGGGACAAGAAGAGACCCAGTACTTC.

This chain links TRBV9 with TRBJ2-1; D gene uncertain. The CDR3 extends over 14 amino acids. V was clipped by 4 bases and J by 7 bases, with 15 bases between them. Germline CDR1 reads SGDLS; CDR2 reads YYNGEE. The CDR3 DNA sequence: TGTGCCAGCAGCCCCCGACTCCTTCGGAATGAGCAGTTCTTC. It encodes CASSPRLLRNEQFF. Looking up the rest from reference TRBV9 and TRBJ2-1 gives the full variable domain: DSGVTQTPKHLITATGQRVTLRCSPRSGDLSVYWYQQSLDQGLQFLIQYYNGEERAKGNILERFSAQQFPDLHSELNLSSLELGDSALYFCASSPRLLRNEQFFGPGTRLTVL.

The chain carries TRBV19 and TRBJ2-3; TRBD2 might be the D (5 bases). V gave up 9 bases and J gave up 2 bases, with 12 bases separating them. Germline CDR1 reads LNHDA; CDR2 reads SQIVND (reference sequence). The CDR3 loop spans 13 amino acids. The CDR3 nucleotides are TGTGCCAGCGCACTAGGCGACACAGATACGCAGTATTTT. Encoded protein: CASALGDTDTQYF.